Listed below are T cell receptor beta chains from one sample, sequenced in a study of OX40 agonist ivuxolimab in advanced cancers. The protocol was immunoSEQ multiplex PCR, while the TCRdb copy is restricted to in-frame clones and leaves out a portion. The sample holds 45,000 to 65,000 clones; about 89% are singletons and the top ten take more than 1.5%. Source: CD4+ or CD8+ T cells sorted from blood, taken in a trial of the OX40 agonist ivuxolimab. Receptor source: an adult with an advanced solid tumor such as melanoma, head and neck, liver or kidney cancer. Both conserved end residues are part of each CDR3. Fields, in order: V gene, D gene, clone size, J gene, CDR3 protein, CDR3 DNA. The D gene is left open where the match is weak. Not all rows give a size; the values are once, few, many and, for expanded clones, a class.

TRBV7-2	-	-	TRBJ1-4	CASSATGPKEKLFF	TGTGCCAGCAGCGCTACAGGGCCCAAGGAAAAACTGTTTTTT
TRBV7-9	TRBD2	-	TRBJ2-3	CASSLGLAGAPTDTQYF	TGTGCCAGCAGCTTAGGGTTGGCGGGAGCCCCCACAGATACGCAGTATTTT
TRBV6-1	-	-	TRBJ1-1	CASSGHQGRTEAFF	TGTGCCAGCAGTGGACATCAGGGGAGGACTGAAGCTTTCTTT
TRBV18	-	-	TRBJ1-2	CASSPTGGPGFAGYTF	TGTGCCAGCTCACCAACCGGGGGACCCGGTTTTGCGGGCTACACCTTC
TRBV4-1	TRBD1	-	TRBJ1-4	CASSLTSGTANEKLFF	TGCGCCAGCAGCCTTACATCCGGGACAGCAAATGAAAAACTGTTTTTT
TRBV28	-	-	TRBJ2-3	CASSAGGSHRDTQYF	TGTGCCAGCAGTGCGGGTGGGAGCCATCGGGATACGCAGTATTTT
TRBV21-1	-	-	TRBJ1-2	CASSLQEQGGGRGYTF	TGTGCCAGCAGCCTACAAGAGCAGGGGGGCGGGCGAGGCTACACCTTC
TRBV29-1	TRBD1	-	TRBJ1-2	CSVGDRGYGYTF	TGCAGCGTTGGGGACAGGGGCTATGGCTACACCTTC
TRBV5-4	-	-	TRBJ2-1	CASSLGHEANNEQFF	TGTGCCAGCAGCCTTGGACATGAAGCCAACAATGAGCAGTTCTTC
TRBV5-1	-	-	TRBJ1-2	CASTVGVGPDGYTF	TGCGCCAGCACAGTGGGGGTGGGGCCTGATGGCTACACCTTC
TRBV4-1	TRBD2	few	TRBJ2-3	CASSQDVAGGTSTDTQYF	TGCGCCAGCAGCCAAGATGTAGCGGGGGGGACGTCCACAGATACGCAGTATTTT
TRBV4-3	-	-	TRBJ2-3	CASSQDRDSGYTDTQYF	TGCGCCAGCAGCCAAGATCGCGATAGCGGATACACAGATACGCAGTATTTT
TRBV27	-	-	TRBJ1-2	CASSPRGDNYGYTF	TGTGCCAGCAGTCCACGAGGGGATAACTATGGCTACACCTTC
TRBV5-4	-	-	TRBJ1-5	CASSLAGGRGQPQHF	TGTGCCAGCAGCTTGGCCGGCGGAAGGGGGCAGCCCCAGCATTTT
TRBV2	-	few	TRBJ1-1	CASIGLMNTEAFF	TGTGCCAGCATCGGGCTGATGAACACTGAAGCTTTCTTT
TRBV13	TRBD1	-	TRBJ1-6	CASRRRGQSSYNSPLHF	TGTGCCAGCAGACGAAGGGGGCAGAGCTCCTATAATTCACCCCTCCACTTT
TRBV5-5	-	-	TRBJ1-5	CASSSQGNQPQHF	TGTGCCAGCAGCTCTCAGGGTAATCAGCCCCAGCATTTT
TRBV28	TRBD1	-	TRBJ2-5	CASSLGTVQETQYF	TGTGCCAGCAGTTTAGGGACAGTCCAAGAGACCCAGTACTTC
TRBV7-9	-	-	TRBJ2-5	CASSLAASRQETQYF	TGTGCCAGCAGCTTAGCAGCCAGCCGCCAAGAGACCCAGTACTTC
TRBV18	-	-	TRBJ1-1	CASSLGTVNTEAFF	TGTGCCAGCTCCCTAGGGACGGTTAACACTGAAGCTTTCTTT
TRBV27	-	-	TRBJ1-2	CASSSRRGDGYTF	TGTGCCAGCAGTTCTCGGAGGGGCGATGGCTACACCTTC
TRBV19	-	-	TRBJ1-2	CATQGGGGYTF	TGTGCCACCCAAGGTGGCGGTGGCTACACCTTC